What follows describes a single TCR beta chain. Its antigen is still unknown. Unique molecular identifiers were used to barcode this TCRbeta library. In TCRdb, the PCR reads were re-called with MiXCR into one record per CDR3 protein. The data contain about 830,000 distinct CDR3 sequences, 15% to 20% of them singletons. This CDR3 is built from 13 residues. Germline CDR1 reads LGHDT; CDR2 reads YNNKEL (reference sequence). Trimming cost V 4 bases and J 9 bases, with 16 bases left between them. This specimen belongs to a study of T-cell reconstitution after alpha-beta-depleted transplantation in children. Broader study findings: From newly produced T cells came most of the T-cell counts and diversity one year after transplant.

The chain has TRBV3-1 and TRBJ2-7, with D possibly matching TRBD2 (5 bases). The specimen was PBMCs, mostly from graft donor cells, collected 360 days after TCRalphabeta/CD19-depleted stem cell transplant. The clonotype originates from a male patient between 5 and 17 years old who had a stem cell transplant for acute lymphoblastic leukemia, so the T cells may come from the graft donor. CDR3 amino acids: CASSPTTTSGQYF. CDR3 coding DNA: TGTGCCAGCAGCCCCACGACGACCAGCGGGCAGTACTTC.